Shown below are 17 T cell receptor beta chains from a single sample sequenced in a study of Ad26.COV2.S vaccination and SARS-CoV-2 variants. Produced via immunoSEQ multiplex PCR; TCRdb's table is partial and in-frame only. The sample carries some 640,000 clones, roughly 90% recorded once. Treatment described: over 15 received Ad26.COV2.S at low or high dose, single or two shots; roughly five received placebo; per-sample allocation not given. All samples were drawn on day 63, counting from the first vaccine or placebo injection. Sequencing was performed on peripheral blood, taken in a trial of Ad26.COV2.S vaccine versus placebo. Receptor source: a person between 18 and 65 years old who received the Ad26.COV2.S COVID-19 vaccine or a placebo.

This rearrangement joins TRBV19 to TRBJ2-6; 15 nucleotides align to TRBD2. This CDR3 region has 18 residues. Germline V gene data show CDR1 as LNHDA and CDR2 as SQIVND (reference sequence). V shed 7 bases and J 0 bases; nucleotides not matched to a gene: 4. CDR3 amino acids: CASTPGLAGGSGANVLTF. As DNA, the CDR3 is TGTGCCAGTACACCGGGACTAGCGGGGGGCTCTGGGGCCAACGTCCTGACTTTC.

The CDR3 nucleotides read TGCAGCGTAAGAGTTGGTTCCTACGAGCAGTACTTC. Its translation: CSVRVGSYEQYF. The J gene is TRBJ2-7, the V gene TRBV29-1; D is ambiguous. Germline assignment: CDR1 SQVTM and CDR2 ANQGSEA. CDR3 length: 12 amino acids. V lost 6 bases and J lost 1, with 10 bases in between.

The sample holds one count of this clone. The rearrangement joins TRBV5-6 to TRBJ1-2, with D hard to call. From germline, CDR1 is SGHDT and CDR2 YYEEEE. Trimming stripped 2 bases from V and 0 bases from J, with 5 bases between. This CDR3 is built from 13 residues. This CDR3 reads CASSFNANYGYTF. Written as DNA, the CDR3 is TGTGCCAGCAGCTTTAATGCTAACTATGGCTACACCTTC. Full variable domain (missing parts from reference TRBV5-6 and TRBJ1-2): DAGVTQSPTHLIKTRGQQVTLRCSPKSGHDTVSWYQQALGQGPQFIFQYYEEEERQRGNFPDRFSGHQFPNYSSELNVNALLLGDSALYLCASSFNANYGYTFGSGTRLTVV.

The CDR3: CASMRSLPAFF. The CDR3 DNA reads as TGTGCCAGCATGAGGAGTCTTCCAGCTTTCTTT. The chain uses TRBV6-5 and TRBJ1-1, with D uncertain. Germline assignment: CDR1 MNHEY and CDR2 SVGAGI. This CDR3 spans 11 amino acids. Between the trimmed V and J ends, which lost 7 bases and 10 bases, there was a span of 13 bases.

The gene calls are TRBV24-1 and TRBJ2-1; 13 bases are a match to TRBD2. CDR3 length: 18 amino acids. V lost 4 bases to trimming and J lost 3 bases; unmatched junction nucleotides: 8. The V gene's germline CDR1 is KGHDR and CDR2 SFDVKD. The CDR3 DNA follows: TGTGCCACCAGTGACCCTGGACTAGCGGGAGAAAACTACAATGAGCAGTTCTTC. Its translation is CATSDPGLAGENYNEQFF.

J is TRBJ1-2 and V is TRBV5-5; D is perhaps TRBD1 (5 bases). Germline V gene data show CDR1 as SGHKS and CDR2 as YYEKEE (reference sequence). The CDR3 is 15 residues long. Trimming cost V 0 bases and J 5 bases, with 14 bases left between them. CDR3 nucleotide sequence: TGTGCCAGCAGCTTGGTAGGGGTTGTTGGATATGGCTACACCTTC. Its protein product is CASSLVGVVGYGYTF.

This clone was observed once. The CDR3 region is CASSLGRNNSPLHF. The DNA for the CDR3 is TGTGCCAGCAGTTTGGGACGGAACAATTCACCCCTCCACTTT. V and J are TRBV6-5 and TRBJ1-6; a weak D match, TRBD1 (5 bases). Germline CDR1 reads MNHEY; CDR2 reads SVGAGI. The CDR3 consists of 14 residues. V was cut by 4 bases and J by 7 bases, with 11 bases left in between.

V gene TRBV2 combines with J gene TRBJ2-1; perhaps TRBD2 as D (6 bases). Trimming shortened V by 8 bases and J by 7 bases, and 12 bases separated the two germline ends. Germline V gene lookup returns CDR1 SNHLY and CDR2 FYNNEI. This CDR3 contains 12 residues. CDR3: CASAWGGNEQFF. The CDR3 coding sequence is TGTGCCAGCGCCTGGGGAGGTAATGAGCAGTTCTTC.

In this sample, this clone turned up once. The chain employs TRBV7-2 and TRBJ1-1; no firm D call. CDR1 and CDR2 from the germline V gene are SGHTA and FQGNSA. The CDR3 covers 16 residues. Trimming pared 4 bases from V and 0 bases from J, leaving 15 bases between. The CDR3 loop reads CASSSERARVNTEAFF. In nucleotides, the CDR3 is TGTGCCAGCAGCTCTGAGAGGGCACGGGTGAACACTGAAGCTTTCTTT.

This chain connects TRBV4-1 to TRBJ1-3; D gene unclear. Between the trimmed V and J ends, which lost 0 bases and 6 bases, there was a span of 6 bases. Germline assignment: CDR1 MGHRA and CDR2 YSYEKL. This CDR3 has 13 residues. The CDR3 bases are TGCGCCAGCAGCCAAGAATTAGAAAACACCATATATTTT. This encodes CASSQELENTIYF.

The chain carries TRBV30 and TRBJ1-5; D is unclear. The V end was cut by 1 base, the J end by 0 bases, with 10 bases between. The CDR3 has 15 amino acids. CDR1 and CDR2 from the germline V gene are GTSNPN and SVGIG (reference sequence). CDR3 region: CAWSGSPYSNQPQHF. The DNA of the CDR3 is TGTGCCTGGAGTGGTTCGCCTTATAGCAATCAGCCCCAGCATTTT.

The genes are TRBV18 and TRBJ2-3; D unresolved. The CDR3 covers 14 residues. The germline V gene encodes CDR1 KGHSH and CDR2 LQKENI. With 0 bases removed from V and 1 base from J, the gap between germline ends came to 5 bases. Here the CDR3 reads CASSPPVGTDTQYF. The CDR3 DNA reads as TGTGCCAGCTCACCACCAGTAGGCACAGATACGCAGTATTTT.

The rearrangement joins TRBV19 to TRBJ2-5; D is unresolved. With 4 bases removed from V and 3 bases from J, the gap between germline ends came to 9 bases. CDR1 and CDR2 from the germline V gene are LNHDA and SQIVND (reference sequence). There are 13 residues in the CDR3. The CDR3 bases are TGTGCCAGTAGTACCCGGCGAGAAGAGACCCAGTACTTC. It encodes CASSTRREETQYF.

The J gene is TRBJ1-1, the V gene TRBV27, with D uncertain. The V gene's germline CDR1 is MNHEY and CDR2 SMNVEV (reference sequence). This CDR3 comprises 15 residues. Trimming took 6 bases from V and 0 from J, leaving 14 bases between them. The CDR3 coding sequence is TGTGCCAGCAGCCTCTCGGGAGTAATGAACACTGAAGCTTTCTTT. Its translation is CASSLSGVMNTEAFF.

A few counts support this clone. The rearrangement joins TRBV19 to TRBJ2-5; 7 nucleotides line up with TRBD2. Trimming cost V 6 bases and J 5 bases; bases outside gene matches: 12. Germline V lookup: CDR1 LNHDA, CDR2 SQIVND (reference sequence). The CDR3 consists of 15 residues. The CDR3, as DNA: TGTGCCAGTAGCCCGGGAGGAGGTGCCCGGGAGACCCAGTACTTC. Its translation is CASSPGGGARETQYF.

This clone was found once. The chain recombines TRBV18 with TRBJ2-4; 9 positions agree with TRBD2. Trimming took 3 bases from V and 5 from J; bases not matched to a gene: 2. CDR3 size: 14 residues. CDR1 and CDR2 (germline): KGHSH, LQKENI. CDR3 residues: CASSPAGGENIQYF. The CDR3 DNA reads as TGTGCCAGCTCACCGGCGGGGGGGGAAAACATTCAGTACTTC.

V gene TRBV6-2 or TRBV6-3 combines with J gene TRBJ1-5; D is unresolved. CDR1 and CDR2 (germline): MNHEY, SVGEGT. V was cut by 6 bases and J by 3 bases, with 12 bases left in between. The CDR3 spans 14 residues. The CDR3 sequence is CASSRDWDNQPQHF. The DNA of the CDR3 is TGTGCCAGCAGCCGAGACTGGGACAATCAGCCCCAGCATTTT.